The T cell receptor (beta chain) under discussion was sequenced for a study of blood T cell repertoires in COVID-19. Study information: T cells, B-cell-depleted T cells, or PBMCs supplied cDNA or gDNA.

The authors' processing: Estimated nucleated cell counts came from reference gene primer amplification. Data came from immunoSEQ multiplex PCR; TCRdb stores just in-frame clones and leaves some out. From that table come the V and J calls and clone size; the DNA was used to work out D and trimming. The sample consists of about 260,000 clones, roughly 86% of them appearing once. What was sequenced was peripheral blood. The receptor was derived from a man aged 35-49 years with active or convalescent COVID-19.

CDR3 amino acids: CASSFLDRGSYGYTF. CDR3 sequence (DNA): TGTGCCAGCAGTTTCCTGGACAGGGGCTCCTATGGCTACACCTTC. The V and J genes are TRBV6-5 and TRBJ1-2; TRBD1 aligns across 9 bases. CDR3 length: 15 residues. The J segment lost 4 bases and the V segment lost 4 bases, leaving 7 bases of the junction unmatched. The germline V gene encodes CDR1 MNHEY and CDR2 SVGAGI.